The 7 T cell receptor beta chains below come from one sample, sequenced in a study of T cell repertoires in cytomegalovirus infection. TCRdb re-called the reads through MiXCR, storing one row per CDR3 protein. The table has some 320,000 distinct CDR3 sequences, 8% to 9.5% seen once; the top ten hold about 3.9%. The sample was PBMCs. These receptors all stem from a human donor in good health (CMV status not recorded). Some clones in this sample may be carry-over from other donors' samples.

Only a few counts were recorded for this clonotype. This chain connects TRBV7-2 to TRBJ1-1; no clear D. Per the germline V gene, CDR1 is SGHTA and CDR2 is FQGNSA. V gave up 1 base and J gave up 7 bases, with 13 bases separating them. The CDR3 consists of 14 residues. The CDR3 DNA reads TGTGCCAGCAGCTTAGAGGGCAGAGCTCTTGAAGCTTTCTTT. Its translation is CASSLEGRALEAFF. Variable domain in full (rest from reference TRBV7-2 and TRBJ1-1): GAGVSQSPSNKVTEKGKDVELRCDPISGHTALYWYRQSLGQGLEFLIYFQGNSAPDKSGLPSDRFSAERTGGSVSTLTIQRTQQEDSAVYLCASSLEGRALEAFFGQGTRLTVV.

The J gene is TRBJ1-6, the V gene TRBV5-6; D unresolved. Trimming removed 4 bases at V and 7 bases at J, with 12 bases between. Germline V gene lookup returns CDR1 SGHDT and CDR2 YYEEEE. The CDR3 spans 14 residues. DNA of the CDR3: TGTGCCAGCAGCCCGCCGGACCTGAATTCACCCCTCCACTTT. This translates into CASSPPDLNSPLHF.

This clonotype has a handful of counts. V is TRBV20-1 and J is TRBJ2-7; 7 bases are a match to TRBD2. This CDR3 is built from 16 residues. Germline CDR1 and CDR2: DFQATT and SNEGSKA (reference sequence). With V trimmed by 5 bases and J by 0 bases, 13 bases remained unmatched. In DNA form, the CDR3 reads TGCAGTGCTCCTACTGAGCCGGGACTATCCTCCTACGAGCAGTACTTC. Residues: CSAPTEPGLSSYEQYF.

The CDR3 sequence is CASSPLSYGEQFF. The CDR3 DNA follows: TGTGCCAGCAGCCCCCTATCTTACGGTGAGCAGTTCTTC. The rearrangement links TRBV7-2 to TRBJ2-1; D remains ambiguous. The CDR3 spans 13 residues. The germline CDR1 and CDR2 sequences are SGHTA and FQGNSA. Trimming took off 5 bases at V and 9 bases at J, with 14 bases between the two ends.

The chain recombines TRBV7-2 with TRBJ2-3; the D gene is possibly TRBD1 (5 bases). The CDR3 has 14 amino acids. Trimming shortened V by 4 bases and J by 6 bases, and 14 bases separated the two germline ends. Germline lookup yields CDR1 SGHTA and CDR2 FQGNSA. This chain's CDR3 is CASSSSTGGDTQYF. CDR3 bases: TGTGCCAGCAGCTCAAGTACAGGTGGGGATACGCAGTATTTT.

This chain uses TRBV20-1 with TRBJ2-4, with 12 bases fitting TRBD2. This CDR3 region has 16 residues. Germline values: CDR1 DFQATT, CDR2 SNEGSKA (reference sequence). The V segment lost 3 bases and the J segment 0 bases; nucleotides outside the gene matches: 3. Written as DNA, the CDR3 is TGCAGTGCTAGTCTAGCGGGAGGGGTAGCCAAAAACATTCAGTACTTC. Translating it yields CSASLAGGVAKNIQYF.

This clonotype has at least ten counts. The chain carries TRBV28 and TRBJ2-3; D remains unclear. The ends were cut back, 1 base at V and 4 bases at J, with 12 bases in the middle. CDR1 is MDHEN, CDR2 SYDVKM, per germline. CDR3 length equals 15 residues. The CDR3 sequence: CASSLLGLKADTQYF. The CDR3 DNA is TGTGCCAGCAGTTTATTAGGTCTAAAGGCAGATACGCAGTATTTT.